The 27 T cell receptor beta chains reported below all come from one sample, sequenced in a study of shared T cell receptors in the human thymus. Using immunoSEQ multiplex PCR, the repertoire was profiled, and TCRdb retains in-frame clones only, with some absent. The table shows hundreds of thousands of clones, with 70% to 90% occurring only once. These data were also filed under a second study, of human thymus T cells.

The material sequenced was thymocytes. These receptor sequences come from a boy under three years old with a congenital heart defect.

This chain uses TRBV4-2 with TRBJ2-7, with D maybe TRBD1 (6 bases). Germline-derived CDR1 and CDR2 are LGHNA and YNFKEQ. V gave up 0 bases and J gave up 2 bases, with 29 bases separating them. CDR3 length: 21 amino acids. Written as DNA, the CDR3 is TGTGCCAGCAGCCAAGATGGGGAACAGGGTACCACGGCGCCACGGGCCTACGAGCAGTACTTC. Encoded protein: CASSQDGEQGTTAPRAYEQYF.

Turning to this clone: Other nucleotide sequences from this sample produce the same CDR3. The V call is TRBV5-1, the J call TRBJ2-7, with 8 bases lining up with TRBD2. The CDR3 sequence is 13 residues long. The germline CDR1 and CDR2 sequences are SGHRS and YFSETQ. The V segment lost 4 bases and the J segment 0 bases; nucleotides outside the gene matches: 0. In DNA form, the CDR3 reads TGCGCCAGCAGCAGCGGGGGCTCCTACGAGCAGTACTTC. It encodes CASSSGGSYEQYF.

The rearrangement links TRBV30 to TRBJ2-1, with 7 bases lining up with TRBD2. The CDR3 contains 15 residues. With 2 bases clipped from V and 3 bases from J, the junction kept 7 bases outside the gene matches. The germline V gene encodes CDR1 GTSNPN and CDR2 SVGIG (reference sequence). The CDR3 DNA reads TGTGCCTGGAGTCGGGGGGTCGGTAGCTACAATGAGCAGTTCTTC. Its translation: CAWSRGVGSYNEQFF.

This rearrangement joins TRBV27 to TRBJ2-1; maybe TRBD1 (5 bases). The CDR3 is 17 residues long. CDR1 is MNHEY, CDR2 SMNVEV, per germline (reference sequence). V was pared by 2 bases and J by 0 bases, with 14 bases between. The CDR3 DNA reads as TGTGCCAGCAGTTTAGGTTCAGGGCCAAGCTCCTACAATGAGCAGTTCTTC. Its translation: CASSLGSGPSSYNEQFF.

The chain combines TRBV9 with TRBJ2-4; 7 bases match TRBD2. Trimming at V came to 0 bases and at J to 0 bases, leaving 6 bases not matched to a gene. Germline CDR1 reads SGDLS; CDR2 reads YYNGEE. This CDR3 has 17 amino acids. The CDR3 protein is CASSVGAGDLAKNIQYF. The CDR3 region has the DNA TGTGCCAGCAGCGTAGGGGCGGGAGACCTAGCCAAAAACATTCAGTACTTC.

The V call is TRBV4-3, the J call TRBJ2-7; D unclear. This CDR3 is 14 amino acids long. Germline CDR1 is LGHNA and CDR2 is YSLEER. V was trimmed by 1 base and J by 3 bases, leaving 10 bases between them. The CDR3 nucleotides are TGCGCCAGCAGCCAAGGTGCCCAGAACTACGAGCAGTACTTC. Translating gives CASSQGAQNYEQYF.

This clone has only one observation. The chain links TRBV4-3 to TRBJ2-1, with 8 nucleotides matching TRBD2. The CDR3 consists of 17 residues. V shed 0 bases and J 10 bases; nucleotides not matched to a gene: 14. Germline CDR1 reads LGHNA; CDR2 reads YSLEER. The CDR3 sequence is CASSQDRGTSSPGEQFF. In DNA, the CDR3 is TGCGCCAGCAGCCAAGATCGCGGGACTAGTTCCCCAGGGGAGCAGTTCTTC.

The chain carries TRBV5-6 and TRBJ2-3; a possible D gene is TRBD1 (6 bases). The germline V gene has CDR1 SGHDT and CDR2 YYEEEE. V lost 0 bases and J 0 bases, leaving 11 bases between the germline ends. The CDR3 spans 16 residues. The CDR3 region has the DNA TGTGCCAGCAGCTTGGACCTCCAGGGGAGCACAGATACGCAGTATTTT. Residues: CASSLDLQGSTDTQYF.

The rearrangement links TRBV5-1 to TRBJ2-3; 8 nucleotides align to TRBD2. V trimming: 4 bases; J trimming: 3 bases; junction bases outside the gene matches: 7. This CDR3 region has 15 residues. CDR1 SGHRS and CDR2 YFSETQ come from the germline V gene. This CDR3 reads CASSPAGEGTDTQYF. Written as DNA, the CDR3 is TGCGCCAGCAGCCCAGCGGGAGAAGGTACAGATACGCAGTATTTT.

The chain has TRBV30 and TRBJ2-3, with TRBD2 matching 12 bases. Trimming at V came to 1 base and at J to 0 bases, leaving 11 bases not matched to a gene. Germline CDR1 GTSNPN, CDR2 SVGIG (reference sequence). The length of the CDR3 is 19 residues. CDR3 amino acids: CAWSGTSGGPYYSTDTQYF. CDR3 bases: TGTGCCTGGAGTGGAACTAGCGGGGGGCCCTACTACAGCACAGATACGCAGTATTTT.

The chain couples TRBV4-1 to TRBJ1-2; TRBD1 matches at 9 bases. The trim removed 0 bases at V and 4 bases at J, leaving 6 bases unmatched. The length of the CDR3 is 16 residues. In germline, CDR1 is MGHRA, CDR2 YSYEKL. Here the CDR3 reads CASSQDASGQGYGYTF. In DNA, the CDR3 is TGCGCCAGCAGCCAAGATGCGTCGGGACAGGGCTATGGCTACACCTTC.

The chain is built from TRBV5-1 and TRBJ2-3, with D possibly being TRBD2 (5 bases). CDR3 length: 16 residues. The germline gives CDR1 SGHRS, CDR2 YFSETQ. Trimming removed 3 bases from V and 1 base from J, with 15 bases in between. The CDR3 loop is CASSSPSSSCTDTQYF. CDR3 bases: TGCGCCAGCAGCTCCCCGTCTAGCTCGTGCACAGATACGCAGTATTTT.

The chain uses TRBV2 and TRBJ1-3; D is uncertain. V shed 9 bases and J shed 2 bases, with 5 bases lying between them. Per germline, CDR1 SNHLY and CDR2 FYNNEI. The CDR3 spans 11 residues. The CDR3 region is CARAAGNTIYF. The CDR3 DNA reads TGTGCCAGGGCTGCTGGAAACACCATATATTTT. Supplemented by reference TRBV2 and TRBJ1-3, the full variable domain reads EPEVTQTPSHQVTQMGQEVILRCVPISNHLYFYWYRQILGQKVEFLVSFYNNEISEKSEIFDDQFSVERPDGSNFTLKIRSTKLEDSAMYFCARAAGNTIYFGEGSWLTVV.

The chain employs TRBV5-1 and TRBJ2-7, with TRBD1 identical over 7 bases. The CDR3 length is 14 residues. Germline V gene lookup returns CDR1 SGHRS and CDR2 YFSETQ. V lost 3 bases to trimming and J lost 3 bases; unmatched junction nucleotides: 6. The CDR3 sequence: CASSSRQGGYEQYF. The DNA for the CDR3 is TGCGCCAGCAGCTCAAGACAGGGTGGCTACGAGCAGTACTTC.

This chain uses TRBV28 with TRBJ1-4; D ambiguous. The CDR3 loop spans 15 amino acids. V was trimmed by 8 bases and J by 0 bases, leaving 13 bases between them. Germline CDR1 is MDHEN and CDR2 is SYDVKM. The CDR3 loop reads CASRDQPATNEKLFF. DNA of the CDR3: TGTGCCAGCCGCGATCAACCCGCAACTAATGAAAAACTGTTTTTT.

The chain couples TRBV5-6 to TRBJ1-1; the match to TRBD1 covers 10 bases. This CDR3 is 19 amino acids long. CDR1 is SGHDT and CDR2 is YYEEEE in the germline V gene. Trimming at V came to 0 bases and at J to 0 bases, leaving 11 bases not matched to a gene. For the CDR3, the DNA is TGTGCCAGCAGCTTGGGCGGACAGGGGGGACAAGACTTGAACACTGAAGCTTTCTTT. It translates to CASSLGGQGGQDLNTEAFF.

The J gene is TRBJ2-1, the V gene TRBV15; 9 nucleotides line up with TRBD1. Germline CDR1 reads LNHNV; CDR2 reads YYDKDF (reference sequence). V was clipped by 1 base and J by 5 bases; unmatched bases: 6. This CDR3 spans 16 amino acids. The CDR3 DNA follows: TGTGCCACCAGCAGAGGCGGGACAGGGTACCACAATGAGCAGTTCTTC. Protein: CATSRGGTGYHNEQFF.

This clone came up once. The chain links TRBV27 to TRBJ1-2; 12 bases align to TRBD1. The CDR3 length is 17 residues. V lost 4 bases and J lost 6; bases outside the gene matches: 12. Germline V gene data show CDR1 as MNHEY and CDR2 as SMNVEV (reference sequence). The CDR3 here is CASSSGDRGRQVDGYTF. The CDR3 DNA reads as TGTGCCAGCAGTTCAGGGGACAGGGGGCGTCAAGTCGATGGCTACACCTTC.

This chain joins TRBV7-2 and TRBJ1-2; no firm D call. The germline CDR1 and CDR2 sequences are SGHTA and FQGNSA. V was clipped by 5 bases and J by 6 bases, with 19 bases between them. The CDR3 is made up of 15 amino acids. DNA for the CDR3: TGTGCCAGCAGCACGGGCCGGGCCCCGAGGGATGGCTACACCTTC. Protein sequence: CASSTGRAPRDGYTF.

The rearrangement uses TRBV30 and TRBJ1-1; D unresolved. The CDR3 is made up of 19 amino acids. Germline-derived CDR1 and CDR2 are GTSNPN and SVGIG (reference sequence). Between the trimmed V and J ends, which lost 3 bases and 4 bases, there was a span of 30 bases. The CDR3 DNA is TGTGCCTGGAGGCCCCGATCGGGGAAAGAGATGGTCGAGGGCACTGAAGCTTTCTTT. Its translation: CAWRPRSGKEMVEGTEAFF.

Here the CDR3 DNA reads TGTGCCAGCAGCAGGACTAGAACCGTCGGGGGGCCCTACGAGCAGTACTTC. Its translation is CASSRTRTVGGPYEQYF. This chain joins TRBV7-2 and TRBJ2-7, with D maybe TRBD2 (7 bases). There are 17 residues in the CDR3. Deletions cut 5 bases from V and 2 bases from J, with 22 bases between. Germline CDR1 is SGHTA and CDR2 is FQGNSA. The full variable domain, its missing parts supplied by reference TRBV7-2 and TRBJ2-7, is GAGVSQSPSNKVTEKGKDVELRCDPISGHTALYWYRQSLGQGLEFLIYFQGNSAPDKSGLPSDRFSAERTGGSVSTLTIQRTQQEDSAVYLCASSRTRTVGGPYEQYFGPGTRLTVT.

This chain joins TRBV19 and TRBJ1-3, with TRBD1 matching 8 bases. The CDR3 has 16 amino acids. V shed 4 bases, J shed 1 base, and the junction held 6 bases outside the gene matches. Germline V gene lookup returns CDR1 LNHDA and CDR2 SQIVND (reference sequence). CDR3 loop: CASSNGQGGSGNTIYF. For the CDR3, the DNA is TGTGCCAGTAGTAACGGACAGGGCGGATCTGGAAACACCATATATTTT.

The V call is TRBV2, the J call TRBJ2-5; D remains ambiguous. The V gene lost 3 bases and the J gene lost 5 bases, with 7 bases spanning the gap. This CDR3 spans 12 amino acids. Germline V gene sequence: CDR1 SNHLY, CDR2 FYNNEI. CDR3 bases: TGTGCCAGCAGTGAGACGAGGGAGACCCAGTACTTC. Encoded protein: CASSETRETQYF.

About this clone: Distinct nucleotide sequences in the sample also encode this CDR3. The CDR3 bases are TGTGCCTGGAGTGTACGGGGGGGCAGCTCCTATAATTCACCCCTCCACTTT. Translated, it gives CAWSVRGGSSYNSPLHF. The chain uses TRBV30 and TRBJ1-6, with D perhaps TRBD1 (6 bases). This CDR3 comprises 17 residues. With 0 bases removed from V and 0 bases from J, the gap between germline ends came to 12 bases. Per the germline V gene, CDR1 is GTSNPN and CDR2 is SVGIG (reference sequence).

This rearrangement joins TRBV19 to TRBJ2-7; 8 bases line up with TRBD2. Germline CDR1 and CDR2: LNHDA and SQIVND (reference sequence). V gave up 6 bases and J gave up 3 bases; unmatched junction bases: 4. The CDR3 contains 13 residues. CDR3 loop: CASSQGLDYEQYF. CDR3 bases: TGTGCCAGTAGCCAGGGACTAGACTACGAGCAGTACTTC.

This rearrangement joins TRBV6-1 to TRBJ1-5; TRBD1 might be the D (5 bases). The V gene's germline CDR1 is MNHNS and CDR2 SASEGT. The CDR3 runs 15 residues. The germline V and J ends were trimmed by 5 bases and 3 bases, with 14 bases remaining between them. The CDR3 DNA reads TGTGCCAGCAGTTTCCACCGGGACTACAATCAGCCCCAGCATTTT. It specifies CASSFHRDYNQPQHF.

This chain uses TRBV5-6 with TRBJ2-1, with 11 bases matching TRBD2. Unmatched junction bases numbered 12, after V lost 4 bases and J lost 0 bases. The CDR3 contains 19 residues. The germline V gene encodes CDR1 SGHDT and CDR2 YYEEEE. The CDR3 nucleotides read TGTGCCAGCAGCCGGAGGGAATTAGCGGGGGGGAGCTCCTACAATGAGCAGTTCTTC. This gives the protein CASSRRELAGGSSYNEQFF.